This is a list of T cell receptor beta chains from one sample in a study of blood T cell repertoires in COVID-19. Clones were sequenced by immunoSEQ multiplex PCR, and TCRdb holds only the in-frame ones, with some missing. The table has under 150,000 clones, around 80% seen once. Sequenced material: peripheral blood. The source of these receptors is a man older than 75 with acute or convalescent COVID-19. Each CDR3 is given with its conserved first and last residue. D genes are given only for firm matches. Rows may omit the clone size; those that give it use once, few, many or a size class.

TRBJ1-2,TRBV7-9,NA,NA,CASSLEGQGISLDYGYTF,TGTGCCAGCAGCTTAGAGGGGCAGGGGATTTCTCTCGACTATGGCTACACCTTC
TRBJ2-7,TRBV10-1,TRBD1,few,CASSEWDRGHEQYF,TGCGCCAGCAGCGAATGGGACAGGGGCCACGAGCAGTACTTC
TRBJ2-2,TRBV21-1,NA,NA,CASVKLPRDRSTGELFF,TGTGCCAGCGTAAAATTGCCCCGGGACAGATCCACCGGGGAGCTGTTTTTT
TRBJ2-2,TRBV19,NA,few,CASSIPRGANTGELFF,TGTGCCAGTAGTATTCCTCGAGGAGCGAACACCGGGGAGCTGTTTTTT
TRBJ2-5,TRBV6-5,NA,NA,CASSGSGLGETQYF,TGTGCCAGCTCCGGGTCCGGCCTCGGAGAGACCCAGTACTTC
TRBJ2-7,TRBV30,TRBD1,NA,CAWSAGTGEYEQYF,TGTGCCTGGAGTGCCGGGACAGGGGAGTACGAGCAGTACTTC
TRBJ2-2,TRBV9,TRBD2,once,CASSYGLAIDTGELFF,TGTGCCAGCAGCTACGGACTAGCGATAGACACCGGGGAGCTGTTTTTT
TRBJ1-1,TRBV7-2,NA,NA,CASSLFMTVNTEAFF,TGTGCCAGCAGCCTATTCATGACAGTGAACACTGAAGCTTTCTTT
TRBJ1-2,TRBV5-4,NA,once,CASSSTGSGNYGYTF,TGTGCCAGCAGTTCCACAGGGAGCGGCAACTATGGCTACACCTTC
TRBJ2-5,TRBV7-2,NA,once,CASSLRPGALLNSETQYF,TGTGCCAGCAGCTTACGCCCAGGGGCACTCCTTAATTCAGAGACCCAGTACTTC
TRBJ1-5,TRBV18,NA,NA,CASSSGSSYTSQPQHF,TGTGCCAGCTCCTCAGGGTCTTCCTATACCTCGCAGCCCCAGCATTTT
TRBJ2-1,TRBV3-1/TRBV3-2,TRBD1,NA,CASQGTGFSLGSYNEQFF,TGTGCCAGCCAGGGGACAGGGTTTTCTCTCGGCTCCTACAATGAGCAGTTCTTC
TRBJ1-5,TRBV2,TRBD1,NA,CASSEEGAEDQPQHF,TGTGCCAGCAGTGAAGAGGGGGCTGAGGATCAGCCCCAGCATTTT
TRBJ1-4,TRBV7-9,NA,NA,CASSTDPGEKLFF,TGTGCCAGCAGCACCGATCCAGGGGAAAAACTGTTTTTT
TRBJ2-2,TRBV5-1,NA,NA,CASSLAGTGELFF,TGCGCCAGCAGCTTGGCCGGGACCGGGGAGCTGTTTTTT
TRBJ2-1,TRBV2,TRBD2,NA,CASTILAGGTNEQFF,TGTGCCAGCACCATACTAGCGGGGGGGACAAATGAGCAGTTCTTC
TRBJ2-7,TRBV20-1,NA,NA,CSPTGEQYF,TGCAGCCCAACTGGCGAGCAGTACTTC
TRBJ1-2,TRBV25-1,NA,NA,CASSGAPWGGRTDYGYTF,TGTGCCAGCAGTGGCGCCCCCTGGGGGGGTCGAACTGACTATGGCTACACCTTC
TRBJ1-1,TRBV6-2/TRBV6-3,TRBD1,NA,CASSSQGGSTEAFF,TGTGCCAGCAGCTCACAGGGGGGTAGCACTGAAGCTTTCTTT
TRBJ1-2,TRBV6-1,NA,NA,CASSENGGGYGYTF,TGTGCCAGCAGTGAAAATGGGGGGGGCTATGGCTACACCTTC
TRBJ2-7,TRBV28,TRBD2,NA,CASSSLADSYEQYF,TGTGCCAGCAGTTCCCTAGCGGACTCCTACGAGCAGTACTTC
TRBJ1-3,TRBV7-2,NA,NA,CASSLGQGPSGNTIYF,TGTGCCAGCAGCTTGGGGCAGGGCCCCTCTGGAAACACCATATATTTT
TRBJ2-6,TRBV7-2,NA,NA,CASSLTSSGANVLTF,TGTGCCAGCAGCTTGACAAGTTCTGGGGCCAACGTCCTGACTTTC
TRBJ2-1,TRBV6-2/TRBV6-3,NA,many,CASSEGEGRSSSYNEQFF,TGTGCCAGCAGTGAGGGGGAGGGGCGATCGAGCTCCTACAATGAGCAGTTCTTC
TRBJ1-2,TRBV5-1,TRBD1,NA,CASSRQGDNGYTF,TGCGCCAGCAGCCGACAGGGGGATAATGGCTACACCTTC
TRBJ1-1,TRBV11-2,NA,NA,CASSLLTGAFF,TGTGCCAGCAGCCTCCTTACGGGAGCTTTCTTT
TRBJ2-2,TRBV5-1,TRBD2,once,CASSSTPGTSGNTGELFF,TGCGCCAGCAGCTCTACACCCGGGACTAGCGGGAACACCGGGGAGCTGTTTTTT